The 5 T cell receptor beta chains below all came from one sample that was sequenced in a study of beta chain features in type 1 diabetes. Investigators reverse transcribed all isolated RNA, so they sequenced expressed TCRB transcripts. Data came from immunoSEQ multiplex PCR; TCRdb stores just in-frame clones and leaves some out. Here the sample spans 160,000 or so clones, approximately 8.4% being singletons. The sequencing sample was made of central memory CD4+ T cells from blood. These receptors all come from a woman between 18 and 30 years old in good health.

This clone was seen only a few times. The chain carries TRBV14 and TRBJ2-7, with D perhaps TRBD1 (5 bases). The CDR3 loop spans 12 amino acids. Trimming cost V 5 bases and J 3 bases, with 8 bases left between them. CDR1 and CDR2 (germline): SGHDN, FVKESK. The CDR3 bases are TGTGCCAGCAGCATCAGGGACTACGAGCAGTACTTC. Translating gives CASSIRDYEQYF.

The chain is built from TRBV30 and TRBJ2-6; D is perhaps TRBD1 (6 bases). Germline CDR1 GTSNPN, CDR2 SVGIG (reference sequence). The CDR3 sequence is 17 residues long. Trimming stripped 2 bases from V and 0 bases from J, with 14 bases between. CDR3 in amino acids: CAWSSRTVYSGANVLTF. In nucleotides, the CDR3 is TGTGCCTGGAGTTCGAGGACAGTCTACTCTGGGGCCAACGTCCTGACTTTC.

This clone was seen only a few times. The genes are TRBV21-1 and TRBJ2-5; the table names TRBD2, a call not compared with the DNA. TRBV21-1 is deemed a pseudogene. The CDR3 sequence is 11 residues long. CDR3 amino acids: CASSPLGTQYF. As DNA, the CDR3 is TGTGCCAGCAGCCCCCTCGGGACCCAGTACTTC.

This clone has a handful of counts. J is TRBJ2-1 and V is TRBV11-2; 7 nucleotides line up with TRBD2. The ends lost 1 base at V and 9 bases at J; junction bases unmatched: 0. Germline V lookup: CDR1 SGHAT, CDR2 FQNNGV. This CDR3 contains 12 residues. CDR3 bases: TGTGCCAGCAGCTTAGCGGGGGGTGAGCAGTTCTTC. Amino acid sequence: CASSLAGGEQFF.

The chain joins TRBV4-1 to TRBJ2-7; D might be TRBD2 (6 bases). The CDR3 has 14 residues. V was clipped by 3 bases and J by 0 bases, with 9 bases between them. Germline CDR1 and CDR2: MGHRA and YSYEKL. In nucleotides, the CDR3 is TGCGCCAGCAGCCAGCAGGGAGGCTCCTACGAGCAGTACTTC. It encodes CASSQQGGSYEQYF.